The 16 T cell receptor beta chains below were found in one sample sequenced in a study of cytomegalovirus exposure and HLA in healthy donors. The PCR used 60 Vbeta and 13 Jbeta primers. TCRdb keeps only in-frame clones here, not all; method: immunoSEQ multiplex PCR. The data contain roughly 150,000 clones, 9.7% of them singletons. Sequenced input: PBMCs. These receptors were taken from a man aged 45 to 65 in good health and CMV-seronegative.

The J gene is TRBJ2-2, the V gene TRBV5-1, with D possibly being TRBD1 (5 bases). The V end lost 4 bases, the J end lost 1 base, and 11 bases lay between the germline ends. The CDR3 has 15 amino acids. Germline V gene sequence: CDR1 SGHRS, CDR2 YFSETQ. This chain's CDR3 is CASSLAQGNTGELFF. For the CDR3, the DNA is TGCGCCAGCAGCCTGGCTCAGGGGAACACCGGGGAGCTGTTTTTT.

This chain links TRBV11-2 with TRBJ2-5; weak D call: TRBD1 (5 bases). This CDR3 region has 15 residues. With 2 bases removed from V and 2 bases from J, the gap between germline ends came to 12 bases. Germline lookup yields CDR1 SGHAT and CDR2 FQNNGV. CDR3 loop: CASSLTGLKQETQYF. Written as DNA, the CDR3 is TGTGCCAGCAGCTTAACAGGCCTTAAGCAAGAGACCCAGTACTTC.

This clone was seen a few times. The chain combines TRBV9 with TRBJ2-7; 7 bases map to TRBD1. With V trimmed by 0 bases and J by 3 bases, 3 bases remained unmatched. The CDR3 covers 14 residues. The germline CDR1 and CDR2 sequences are SGDLS and YYNGEE. CDR3: CASSVGQGVYEQYF. The CDR3 bases are TGTGCCAGCAGCGTAGGTCAGGGGGTCTACGAGCAGTACTTC.

This clone was detected a few times. V and J are TRBV7-9 and TRBJ2-5; D gene ambiguous. The CDR3 has 13 amino acids. V gave up 3 bases and J gave up 2 bases, with 7 bases separating them. Germline CDR1 reads SEHNR; CDR2 reads FQNEAQ (reference sequence). The CDR3 DNA sequence: TGTGCCAGCAGCTTGAGCCTACAAGAGACCCAGTACTTC. Translated, it gives CASSLSLQETQYF.

This clone has more than one count but fewer than ten. The chain recombines TRBV7-9 with TRBJ2-7; a possible D gene is TRBD1 (6 bases). The CDR3 contains 15 residues. V lost 3 bases, J lost 3 bases, and 15 bases lay in between. CDR1 and CDR2 (germline): SEHNR, FQNEAQ (reference sequence). The DNA for the CDR3 is TGTGCCAGCAGCTTGGGGGCCGCAGGTTTCTACGAGCAGTACTTC. It encodes CASSLGAAGFYEQYF.

V and J are TRBV11-2 and TRBJ1-1; 10 bases are shared with TRBD1. The CDR3 totals 15 residues. Per germline, CDR1 SGHAT and CDR2 FQNNGV. The junction had 5 bases not matched to a gene; V was cut back by 5 bases and J by 2 bases. This CDR3 is CASSQTGGRNTEAFF. The DNA for the CDR3 is TGTGCCAGCAGCCAGACAGGGGGCCGAAACACTGAAGCTTTCTTT.

The gene calls are TRBV7-9 and TRBJ2-1, with a weak D call TRBD2 (6 bases). Deletions cut 2 bases from V and 10 bases from J, with 9 bases between. Germline V lookup: CDR1 SEHNR, CDR2 FQNEAQ (reference sequence). The CDR3 covers 12 residues. CDR3 sequence: CASSLKSGEQFF. The DNA of the CDR3 is TGTGCCAGCAGCTTAAAGAGCGGGGAGCAGTTCTTC.

V is TRBV7-9 and J is TRBJ2-1, with D perhaps matching TRBD2 (5 bases). This CDR3 region has 15 residues. The V end lost 7 bases, the J end lost 1 base, and 14 bases lay between the germline ends. Germline lookup yields CDR1 SEHNR and CDR2 FQNEAQ (reference sequence). The CDR3 region has the DNA TGTGCCAGCACCCCTTGGACTCTTTCCTACAATGAGCAGTTCTTC. Translating gives CASTPWTLSYNEQFF.

The chain has TRBV5-8 and TRBJ2-5; TRBD2 aligns across 12 bases. Germline V lookup: CDR1 SGHTS, CDR2 YDEGEE. The CDR3 spans 17 residues. With V trimmed by 3 bases and J by 3 bases, 9 bases remained unmatched. The CDR3 nucleotides read TGTGCCAGCAGCTCAAAGACTAGCGGGGGAGTAAAAGAGACCCAGTACTTC. This codes for CASSSKTSGGVKETQYF.

The chain joins TRBV19 to TRBJ1-2; D might be TRBD1 (6 bases). Germline CDR1 reads LNHDA; CDR2 reads SQIVND (reference sequence). Trimming pared 2 bases from V and 4 bases from J, leaving 8 bases between. There are 13 residues in the CDR3. In DNA form, the CDR3 reads TGTGCCAGTAGTATACCAGGGGCCTATGGCTACACCTTC. Amino acids: CASSIPGAYGYTF.

Comments on this clone: This likely comes from a read error, as the CDR3 has no conserved phenylalanine or tryptophan at its end. The rearrangement joins TRBV30 to TRBJ1-1; D is unresolved. Germline CDR1 is GTSNPN and CDR2 is SVGIG (reference sequence). Trimming left V 0 bases short and J 5 bases short, with 16 bases between. The CDR3 is 15 amino acids. The CDR3: CAWSVEGVGKTEAFL. CDR3 DNA: TGTGCCTGGAGTGTAGAGGGCGTAGGGAAAACTGAAGCTTTCTTG.

This rearrangement joins TRBV10-1 to TRBJ2-2; no clear D gene. The CDR3 covers 14 residues. Germline V CDR1 and CDR2: WNHNN, SYGVQD (reference sequence). V was trimmed by 5 bases and J by 1 base, leaving 8 bases between them. The CDR3 DNA is TGCGCCAGCAGTACCACGGGGAACACCGGGGAGCTGTTTTTT. This encodes CASSTTGNTGELFF.

The V call is TRBV7-9, the J call TRBJ2-5; D ambiguous. Per the germline V gene, CDR1 is SEHNR and CDR2 is FQNEAQ (reference sequence). Trimming shortened V by 4 bases and J by 4 bases, and 10 bases separated the two germline ends. The length of the CDR3 is 13 residues. The CDR3 coding sequence is TGTGCCAGCAGCTCCCTCCGGGTAGAGACCCAGTACTTC. Residues: CASSSLRVETQYF.

This chain links TRBV5-4 with TRBJ1-2; 8 bases are shared with TRBD1. The V gene's germline CDR1 is SGHNT and CDR2 YYREEE (reference sequence). CDR3 length: 16 residues. V lost 0 bases and J lost 5; bases outside the gene matches: 9. In DNA form, the CDR3 reads TGTGCCAGCAGCTTGGGGGGCGACGGACAGGGTTATGGCTACACCTTC. Translated: CASSLGGDGQGYGYTF. Variable domain in full (rest from reference TRBV5-4 and TRBJ1-2): ETGVTQSPTHLIKTRGQQVTLRCSSQSGHNTVSWYQQALGQGPQFIFQYYREEENGRGNFPPRFSGLQFPNYSSELNVNALELDDSALYLCASSLGGDGQGYGYTFGSGTRLTVV.

This rearrangement joins TRBV2 to TRBJ1-5, with 9 nucleotides matching TRBD1. The V segment lost 4 bases and the J segment 3 bases; nucleotides outside the gene matches: 10. Germline loops: CDR1 SNHLY, CDR2 FYNNEI. This CDR3 comprises 17 residues. CDR3 bases: TGTGCCAGCAGTGGCCGACAGGGGGGATTGAACAATCAGCCCCAGCATTTT. Its protein is CASSGRQGGLNNQPQHF.

The chain joins TRBV6-5 to TRBJ1-2; TRBD1 agrees at 7 bases. Unmatched junction bases numbered 3, after V lost 5 bases and J lost 0 bases. Germline loops: CDR1 MNHEY, CDR2 SVGAGI. The CDR3 is 14 amino acids. CDR3 in amino acids: CASSRDSPNYGYTF. CDR3 DNA sequence: TGTGCCAGCAGTCGGGACAGCCCTAACTATGGCTACACCTTC.